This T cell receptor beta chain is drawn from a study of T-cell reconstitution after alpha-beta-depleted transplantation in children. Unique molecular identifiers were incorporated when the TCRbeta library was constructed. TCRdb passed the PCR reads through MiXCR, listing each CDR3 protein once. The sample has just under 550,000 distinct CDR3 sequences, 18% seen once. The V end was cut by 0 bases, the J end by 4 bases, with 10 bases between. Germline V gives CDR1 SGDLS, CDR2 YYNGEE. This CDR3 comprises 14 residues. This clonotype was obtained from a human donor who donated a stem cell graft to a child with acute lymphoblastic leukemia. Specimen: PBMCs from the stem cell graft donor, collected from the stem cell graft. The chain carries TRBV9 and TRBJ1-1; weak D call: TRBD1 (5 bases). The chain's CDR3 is CASSVGSGATEAFF. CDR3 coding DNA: TGTGCCAGCAGCGTAGGAAGCGGGGCCACTGAAGCTTTCTTT.